This T cell receptor beta chain was documented in a study of T-cell reconstitution after alpha-beta-depleted transplantation in children. Study-wide points: Recipient T cells and thymic progenitors that survived were the source of the high TCRbeta diversity seen at day 60 in some patients. The study reportedly traced alpha-beta T cells about two months after transplant to several hundred expanded graft clones. T cells produced anew were the main source of T-cell counts and diversity one year after transplant.

It was with unique molecular identifiers that the TCRbeta library was prepared. TCRdb fed the PCR reads into MiXCR, producing one record per CDR3 protein. Found here are fewer than 1 million distinct CDR3 sequences, roughly 15% of them singletons; the top ten hold around 4.5%. This clonotype appeared a few times. Its antigen remains unknown. Germline CDR1 MGHRA, CDR2 YSYEKL. V was pared by 0 bases and J by 1 base, with 10 bases of the junction left unmatched. The CDR3 consists of 19 residues. This receptor was taken from a male patient under 18 who had a stem cell transplant for acute lymphoblastic leukemia, so the T cells may come from the graft donor. The sample here was PBMCs, mostly from graft donor cells, taken 360 days after TCRalphabeta/CD19-depleted stem cell transplant. The V call is TRBV4-1, the J call TRBJ2-1; 9 nucleotides line up with TRBD2. The CDR3 nucleotides are TGCGCCAGCAGCCAAGATAGCCGCGGGAGGGCGGCGTCCTACAATGAGCAGTTCTTC. It yields the protein CASSQDSRGRAASYNEQFF.